This entry describes one TCR beta chain. Produced via immunoSEQ multiplex PCR; TCRdb's table is partial and in-frame only. The table includes some 91,000 clones, approximately 96% detected once. The data derive from a study of technical replicates of blood from a few donors. Germline CDR1 is MDHEN and CDR2 is SYDVKM. CDR3 length equals 14 residues. The ends were cut back, 5 bases at V and 12 bases at J, with 19 bases in the middle. The sequence derives from a human donor in good health. V usage is TRBV28 and J usage is TRBJ1-4; D might be TRBD1 (6 bases). The sequenced material came from T cells isolated from PBMCs. The DNA for the CDR3 is TGTGCCAGCAGTCTTTACACTGGACAGTTCCAACTGTTTTTT. Protein product: CASSLYTGQFQLFF.